This T cell receptor (beta chain) derives from a study of blood T cell repertoires in COVID-19. Across the whole study: Samples taken during acute and convalescent COVID-19 were collected in the United States, Italy and Spain. In each case, the material was cDNA or gDNA derived from T cells, B-cell-depleted T cells, or PBMCs.

Germline V gene data show CDR1 as SGHKS and CDR2 as YYEKEE (reference sequence). This CDR3 is 14 amino acids long. Trimming stripped 4 bases from V and 2 bases from J, with 13 bases between. Seattle patients were enrolled while actively infected and followed longitudinally. How the authors handled the data: For nucleated cells, counts were estimated from reference gene primer amplification. Repertoires were generated with immunoSEQ multiplex PCR, while TCRdb's copy carries only in-frame clones and drops some. V and J calls and clone size come straight from that table; D and trimming were deduced from the DNA. The profile shows 150,000 to 200,000 clones, 84% of them singletons.

The specimen was peripheral blood. The receptor was derived from a woman aged 65 to 85 with COVID-19, enrolled during active disease. The rearrangement uses TRBV5-5 and TRBJ2-7; D is undetermined. The chain's CDR3 is CASSGPRAPYEQYF. CDR3 in DNA: TGTGCCAGCAGCGGGCCCCGAGCCCCCTACGAGCAGTACTTC.